The source of this TCR beta chain is a study of technical replicates of blood from several donors. The V end lost 0 bases, the J end lost 8 bases, and 7 bases lay between the germline ends. The CDR3 is 12 residues long. Germline V gene data show CDR1 as SGHTA and CDR2 as FQGNSA. Clones were sequenced by immunoSEQ multiplex PCR, and TCRdb holds only the in-frame ones, with some missing. The table shows about 97,000 clones, with about 95% occurring only once. The receptor's source is a human donor in good health. Sequences were obtained from T cells isolated from PBMCs. The chain uses TRBV7-2 and TRBJ1-2; D unresolved. The CDR3 DNA sequence: TGTGCCAGCAGCTTAGCGCGAGAAGGCTACACCTTC. Protein: CASSLAREGYTF.